This record looks at one T cell receptor beta chain sequence and its context. Its antigen remains unidentified. No quality values exist for individual bases; no much larger clone is one base distant. The data derive from a study of Graves' ophthalmopathy and Graves' hyperthyroidism (dated by TCRdb to about 2018). For the wider study: A patient counted as having stable hyperthyroidism if there was no progression to ophthalmopathy within 18 months of follow-up. The study used signatures of the TCR beta repertoire to tell Graves' ophthalmopathy apart from Graves' hyperthyroidism and to predict which patients would progress to ophthalmopathy. In total, 120 to 150 blood samples were TCR-sequenced: approximately 40 ophthalmopathy, under 80 hyperthyroidism and approximately 17 hyperthyroidism-to-ophthalmopathy patients. To explore V-J signatures that separate ophthalmopathy from hyperthyroidism, a discovery set of around 97 patients was enrolled, consisting of roughly 45 with ophthalmopathy and around 60 with stable hyperthyroidism. The independent validation cohort included approximately 19 hyperthyroidism patients plus 17 patients who later progressed from hyperthyroidism to ophthalmopathy. T-cell repertoires of thyroid tissue and blood were compared in more than 5 hyperthyroidism patients. Following sampling, methimazole starting at 30 mg daily was administered to hyperthyroidism patients, and high-dose intravenous methylprednisolone was administered to ophthalmopathy patients. What the research found in general, with its limitations: In cross-validation, the 13-signature model distinguished ophthalmopathy from stable hyperthyroidism with 87.88% sensitivity and 81% to 82% specificity, while in the test set the corresponding values were approximately 80% and 75%. In validation, the model predicted ophthalmopathy progression with about 71% sensitivity and less than 80% specificity; fewer than 15 predicted patients were CT-confirmed with GO in a median of about 6.1 months. Sample size was not predetermined statistically, and investigators were not blinded to group allocation. Most of the expanded thyroid clonotypes with a frequency above 0.001 were also detected in blood, and it was suggested that the thyroid immune response may be reflected by blood repertoires.

Hyperthyroidism patients were newly diagnosed, were aged 18 to 65 years, and had a disease duration under 2 months. Patients were excluded if they had other autoimmune diseases, uncontrolled infections, pregnancy or lactation. Diagnosis relied on clinical symptoms, serum thyroxine, TRAb, thyroid ultrasound and orbital computed tomography. Total RNA was extracted with Trizol reagent and quality-checked on an Agilent 2100 Bioanalyzer. For repertoire sequencing, the TCR beta CDR3 regions were amplified from RNA transcripts. HTBI primers and the Qiagen OneStep RT-PCR kit were used in a first-round RT-PCR, which was followed by a second-round multiplex PCR, size selection and purification. Libraries were sequenced paired-end with 100 bp reads on an Illumina HiSeq2000. On the authors' methods: SOAPnuke was used to process the reads, removing any read that contained adapters or uncalled bases, had a mean Phred below 15, or lacked an exact match to the constant primer or identifier. High-quality paired reads were merged with COPE v1.2.5. Each unique nucleotide sequence was treated as a clonotype, and MiTCR v1.1 was used to align the clonotypes to the IMGT TRB V, D and J references. Only V-J combinations with frequency above 0.0001 were analysed, covering approximately 99% of repertoires. A TCR clonal expansion and chaos score per V-J combination was defined as the ratio of F50 clonal expansion to chaos observed in the TCRdist matrix. Features were reduced by Welch's t-statistics and random forest to about a dozen V-J combinations, which fed a naive Bayes classifier. The similarity between thyroid and blood repertoires was quantified using the Morisita-Horn index. Starting from the raw public reads, TCRdb applied fastp trimming at Q25, assembled clones with MiXCR and retained in-frame beta chains. Entries are consolidated by CDR3 protein sequence, retaining the most common genes and DNA. TCRdb, not the authors, supplied the V and J calls. The sample table contains approximately 540,000 distinct CDR3 sequences; only one count was recorded for about 40% of them. Around 4% of the sample goes to the ten largest clones.

The germline V gene encodes CDR1 SGHVS and CDR2 FNYEAQ. V and J lose 4 bases and 0 bases, and a span of 16 bases separates them. The CDR3 starts with the cysteine, ends with the phenylalanine, and has 16 residues. Of all the DNA, just the CDR3 is kept, 48 bases in frame from base 1. This receptor chain uses TRBV7-6 and TRBJ2-7; the D element could tentatively be TRBD1 or TRBD2, as 6 bases agree for each. The sequencing sample was made of peripheral blood or thyroid tissue (not recorded which). The origin of this receptor is an adult man with Graves' hyperthyroidism. The nucleotide sequence is given as TGTGCCAGCAGCTCACCCAACGGGGGCAGCTCCTACGAGCAGTACTTC. Its amino acids are CASSSPNGGSSYEQYF.